Listed below are T cell receptor beta chains from one sample, sequenced in a study of beta chain features in type 1 diabetes. The table came from immunoSEQ multiplex PCR; TCRdb's copy has only in-frame clones and leaves some out. The table shows approximately 50,000 clones, with approximately 45% occurring only once. The sample taken for sequencing was Tregs from blood. The receptors here all came from a man aged 30 to 45 with type 1 diabetes. Both conserved end residues are part of each CDR3. The D gene is left open where the match is weak. For some rows the clone size is stated as once, few or many, or as a class when expanded; others skip it.

few	TRBD1	TRBJ1-5	TRBV19	TGTGCCAGTAGTAATGACAGGGGACGTCAGCCCCAGCATTTT	CASSNDRGRQPQHF
few	-	TRBJ2-3	TRBV28	TGTGCCAGCAAAGCGGGTACTAGCACAGATACGCAGTATTTT	CASKAGTSTDTQYF
-	TRBD1	TRBJ2-1	TRBV2	TGTGCCAGCAGGACTGAGAGAGGGACAGGCGGTGAGCAGTTCTTC	CASRTERGTGGEQFF
-	-	TRBJ1-1	TRBV18	TGTGCCAGCTCACCATCGGGGGGAGACACTGAAGCTTTCTTT	CASSPSGGDTEAFF
few	TRBD2	TRBJ2-1	TRBV5-1	TGCGCCAGCAGCTCCATCGGACTAGCGGGAGAGAATGAGCAGTTCTTC	CASSSIGLAGENEQFF
few	-	TRBJ1-3	TRBV18	TGTGCCAGCTCACCCACAGGGTTTGGAAACACCATATATTTT	CASSPTGFGNTIYF
-	-	TRBJ1-1	TRBV30	TGTGCCTGGAGTGTACGGTCTGAAGCTTTCTTT	CAWSVRSEAFF
few	-	TRBJ2-7	TRBV14	TGTGCCAGCAGCCAACGAGCCGGGACACTCTACGAGCAGTACTTC	CASSQRAGTLYEQYF
few	-	TRBJ2-3	TRBV9	TGTGCCAGCAGCACCACGGGGAGGCCGGGCGATACGCAGTATTTT	CASSTTGRPGDTQYF
few	TRBD1	TRBJ2-3	TRBV29-1	TGCAGCGTTGAAGTTCCGGACAGGAACACAGATACGCAGTATTTT	CSVEVPDRNTDTQYF
few	-	TRBJ2-6	TRBV7-3	TGTGCCAGCAGCGAGACGGGGTCTGGGGCCAACGTCCTGACTTTC	CASSETGSGANVLTF
-	TRBD2	TRBJ2-7	TRBV5-8	TGTGCCAGCAGCTCTCGAGCGGGATCCTACGAGCAGTACTTC	CASSSRAGSYEQYF
-	-	TRBJ2-3	TRBV18	TGTGCCAGCTCACCTTTTAGCGGATACCTCACAGATACGCAGTATTTT	CASSPFSGYLTDTQYF
-	TRBD1	TRBJ2-3	TRBV18	TGTGCCAGCTCACCACAGGGGGCTCCGGCAGATACGCAGTATTTT	CASSPQGAPADTQYF
-	-	TRBJ1-1	TRBV6-5	TGTGCCAGCAGTTACGCGGGTCTAGGGTCGGCTGAAGCTTTCTTT	CASSYAGLGSAEAFF
-	TRBD2	TRBJ2-2	TRBV18	TGTGCCAGCTCACCGCTGGGGACTAGCGGCACCGGGGAGCTGTTTTTT	CASSPLGTSGTGELFF
-	-	TRBJ2-1	TRBV29-1	TGCAGCGTTGAAGGACTAGTAGACAATGAGCAGTTCTTC	CSVEGLVDNEQFF
-	-	TRBJ1-2	TRBV6-5	TGTGCCAGCAGTACCGGGGAAGGCTATGGCTACACCTTC	CASSTGEGYGYTF
-	-	TRBJ2-5	TRBV18	TGTGCCAGCTCACCCCTACAGGGTTATGAGACCCAGTACTTC	CASSPLQGYETQYF
-	TRBD2	TRBJ2-3	TRBV7-3	TGTGCCAGCAGCCCCCCTCCAGGGGGACTAGCGGGAGGCAAAGATACGCAGTATTTT	CASSPPPGGLAGGKDTQYF
-	-	TRBJ1-2	TRBV27	TGTGCCAGCAGTTTCCGCAGGGCGAACTATGGCTACACCTTC	CASSFRRANYGYTF
-	-	TRBJ2-7	TRBV5-1	TGCGCCAGCAGCTTGGGTGTGGTCTTCTCCGGGGAGCAGTACTTC	CASSLGVVFSGEQYF
-	TRBD2	TRBJ2-1	TRBV7-9	TGTGCCAGCAGCCGCGGACTAGCGGGAGGAAATGAGCAGTTCTTC	CASSRGLAGGNEQFF
few	TRBD1	TRBJ1-2	TRBV28	TGTGCCATCCCGACAGGGAATCCCCGCTCCGGGGGCGGGGGCTACACCTTC	CAIPTGNPRSGGGGYTF
-	TRBD1	TRBJ2-5	TRBV19	TGTGCCAGTAGCGACAGGGTACGAGAGACCCAGTACTTC	CASSDRVRETQYF
-	-	TRBJ1-5	TRBV28	TGTGCCAGCAGTTTAGGCGGGGATAGCAATCAGCCCCAGCATTTT	CASSLGGDSNQPQHF
few	-	TRBJ2-7	TRBV6-1	TGTGCCAGCAGGCTAACAGGGAAAATGCACGAGCAGTACTTC	CASRLTGKMHEQYF
-	TRBD2	TRBJ2-1	TRBV28	TGTGCCAGCAGTCCCTCACAGACCGGGACTAGCGGGAGAACGAATGAGCAGTTCTTC	CASSPSQTGTSGRTNEQFF
few	-	TRBJ2-5	TRBV5-4	TGTGCCAGCAGCCTAGGAGGAACGAGGTTAAGGGAGACCCAGTACTTC	CASSLGGTRLRETQYF
-	-	TRBJ1-1	TRBV18	TGTGCCAGCTCACCCGGCGGAGAGAACACTGAAGCTTTCTTT	CASSPGGENTEAFF
-	-	TRBJ1-4	TRBV4-2	TGTGCCAGCAGCCTCGGACAGAGTAATGAAAAACTGTTTTTT	CASSLGQSNEKLFF
few	-	TRBJ2-2	TRBV5-1	TGCGCCAGCAGCCCCATTGCGGGGGCGGACACCGGGGAGCTGTTTTTT	CASSPIAGADTGELFF
-	-	TRBJ1-1	TRBV18	TGTGCCAGCTCACCTCTCAGGGAGGAGGACACTGAAGCTTTCTTT	CASSPLREEDTEAFF
-	TRBD1	TRBJ2-7	TRBV6-1	TGTGCCAGCAGTACAGGGACAGCATACGAGCAGTACTTC	CASSTGTAYEQYF
-	-	TRBJ2-1	TRBV7-6	TGTGCCAGCAGCCGTGACGGGAGCTCCTACAATGAGCAGTTCTTC	CASSRDGSSYNEQFF
-	-	TRBJ2-7	TRBV11-1	TGTGCCAGCAGCTTAGTCCCCCTGTACGAGCAGTACTTC	CASSLVPLYEQYF
few	-	TRBJ2-2	TRBV6-6	TGTGCCAGCAGTCGCGGACAGACGAACACCGGGGAGCTGTTTTTT	CASSRGQTNTGELFF
few	-	TRBJ2-7	TRBV7-6	TGTGCCAGCAGCTTCTTTGGGCTAGCGCGTTCCTACGAGCAGTACTTC	CASSFFGLARSYEQYF
-	TRBD2	TRBJ2-3	TRBV4-2	TGTGCCAGCAGCCCCACTAGCGGAGGCACAGATACGCAGTATTTT	CASSPTSGGTDTQYF
-	TRBD1	TRBJ2-6	TRBV28	TGTGCCAGCAGTTTTTCGTCAGGGGGCGTAGCTGTTGGCCTGACTTTC	CASSFSSGGVAVGLTF
-	TRBD2	TRBJ2-1	TRBV7-8	TGTGCCAGCAGCTCCCTTAGCGGGAGCAGCTCCTACAATGAGCAGTTCTTC	CASSSLSGSSSYNEQFF
-	-	TRBJ2-1	TRBV7-2	TGTGCCAGCAGCTTAGGGCTGAACAATGAGCAGTTCTTC	CASSLGLNNEQFF
-	TRBD2	TRBJ2-2	TRBV30	TGTGCCTGGAGCGCAGCGGGAGGTATCGGGGAGCTGTTTTTT	CAWSAAGGIGELFF
few	-	TRBJ2-5	TRBV19	TGTGCCAGTAGTATCGGTTCGGACTACGAGACCCAGTACTTC	CASSIGSDYETQYF
-	-	TRBJ1-2	TRBV30	TGTGCCTGTGGGAAATTGGGGAGCGGCTATGGCTACACCTTC	CACGKLGSGYGYTF
-	-	TRBJ1-1	TRBV5-4	TGTGCCAGCAGCCAAAATATGACAGGCTATAACACTGAAGCTTTCTTT	CASSQNMTGYNTEAFF
-	-	TRBJ1-1	TRBV18	TGTGCCAGCTCGAAGGAGGGCGGCACTGAAGCTTTCTTT	CASSKEGGTEAFF
few	-	TRBJ1-2	TRBV10-3	TGTGCCATCAGTGAGTCATTCGTGCGGAGAGCTAACTATGGCTACACCTTC	CAISESFVRRANYGYTF
-	TRBD2	TRBJ2-3	TRBV5-1	TGCGCCAGCAGCGTGGGACTAGCGGGATCAGATACGCAGTATTTT	CASSVGLAGSDTQYF